The clone carrying this TCR beta chain was counted a few times. Its antigen is unidentified. The sample originates from a study of T cell responses to AZD1222 COVID-19 vaccine. Study-wide results and limits: Two doses of AZD1222 preceded a rise in Spike-specific TCR breadth and depth. Only 5 or 6 people who got AZD1222 tested seropositive at baseline. It was only after the peak T cell response that any repertoires were sampled. Dominant at 160-218 and 743-854, vaccine-associated CD4 TCRs also spanned spike.

The CDR3 sequence is 17 residues long. Germline V gene data show CDR1 as SGHVS and CDR2 as FQNEAQ. The junction had 5 bases not matched to a gene; V was cut back by 5 bases and J by 0 bases. Generated by immunoSEQ multiplex PCR, the TCRdb table keeps only in-frame clones and is missing some. The sample has approximately 130,000 clones; roughly nine tenths are singletons. The chain combines TRBV7-8 with TRBJ2-4; TRBD2 matches at 12 bases. The receptor was isolated from an adult who received the AZD1222 COVID-19 vaccine. The starting material was peripheral blood, obtained 28 days after the second AZD1222 dose. The CDR3 DNA follows: TGTGCCAGCAGCGCTCTAGCGGGGGGGCCAGCCAAAAACATTCAGTACTTC. This encodes CASSALAGGPAKNIQYF. The complete variable domain, with remaining parts taken from reference TRBV7-8 and TRBJ2-4, reads GAGVSQSPRYKVAKRGQDVALRCDPISGHVSLFWYQQALGQGPEFLTYFQNEAQLDKSGLPSDRFFAERPEGSVSTLKIQRTQQEDSAVYLCASSALAGGPAKNIQYFGAGTRLSVL.